The next 5 T cell receptor beta chains were all read from a single sample in a study of CD8 T cells in Susac syndrome (dated by TCRdb to between 2018 and 2020). Libraries were constructed by the immunoSEQ multiplex PCR assay. RNA was extracted with the RNeasy kit and 0.5 to 1 ug was reverse transcribed using random hexamers. Clones were called with MiXCR by TCRdb after fastp trimmed the public reads at Q25, and only in-frame beta chains were retained. Under each unique CDR3 protein, matching rows form one entry showing the most common genes and DNA. This sample gives more than 100,000 distinct CDR3 sequences in total; around 75% of them show up just once. Of the sample, 0.45% to 0.65% falls within the top ten clones. Sequences were obtained from CD8+ T cells from PBMCs. The receptors shown here come from a human donor with multiple sclerosis.

This clonotype was detected a few times. This sequence joins TRBV4-3 and TRBJ2-5, with D possibly matching TRBD2 (5 bases). V lost 1 base, J lost 2 bases, and 11 bases lay in between. Looked up from germline, CDR1 is LGHNA and CDR2 is YSLEER. This CDR3 spans 15 amino acids. The CDR3 nucleotides read TGCGCCAGCAGCCAAGCGGTTCGAGGGCAAGAGACCCAGTACTTC. Its protein product is CASSQAVRGQETQYF.

The genes are TRBV12-3 or TRBV12-4 and TRBJ2-2; D gene uncertain. The CDR3 runs to 12 residues. With 1 base removed from V and 7 bases from J, the gap between germline ends came to 4 bases. In nucleotides, the CDR3 is TGTGCCAGCAGTTTAGGGATCGGGGAGCTGTTTTTT. This translates into CASSLGIGELFF.

In this sample, this clonotype turned up a few times. The rearrangement uses TRBV21-1 and TRBJ2-3; TRBD2 reflects the table's D call only, with no check against the DNA. TRBV21-1 is recorded as a pseudogene. This CDR3 is built from 16 residues. The CDR3 region is CASSNRKREGTDTQYF. The CDR3 DNA sequence: TGTGCCAGCAGCAATAGGAAGCGGGAGGGCACAGATACGCAGTATTTT.

This chain uses TRBV20-1 with TRBJ1-1; weak D call: TRBD1 (5 bases). With 5 bases removed from V and 0 bases from J, the gap between germline ends came to 10 bases. Per the germline V gene, CDR1 is DFQATT and CDR2 is SNEGSKA (reference sequence). CDR3 length: 13 amino acids. CDR3 DNA: TGCAGTGCTCAGACAGAGATGAACACTGAAGCTTTCTTT. As protein: CSAQTEMNTEAFF.

This sequence joins TRBV28 and TRBJ2-1; the D gene is possibly TRBD2 (5 bases). The CDR3 spans 18 residues. Germline V CDR1 and CDR2: MDHEN, SYDVKM. V lost 3 bases, J lost 5 bases, and 23 bases lay in between. The CDR3 loop reads CASSFIWNKAQRDNEQFF. The CDR3 DNA reads TGTGCCAGCAGTTTCATCTGGAACAAGGCACAGAGGGACAATGAGCAGTTCTTC.